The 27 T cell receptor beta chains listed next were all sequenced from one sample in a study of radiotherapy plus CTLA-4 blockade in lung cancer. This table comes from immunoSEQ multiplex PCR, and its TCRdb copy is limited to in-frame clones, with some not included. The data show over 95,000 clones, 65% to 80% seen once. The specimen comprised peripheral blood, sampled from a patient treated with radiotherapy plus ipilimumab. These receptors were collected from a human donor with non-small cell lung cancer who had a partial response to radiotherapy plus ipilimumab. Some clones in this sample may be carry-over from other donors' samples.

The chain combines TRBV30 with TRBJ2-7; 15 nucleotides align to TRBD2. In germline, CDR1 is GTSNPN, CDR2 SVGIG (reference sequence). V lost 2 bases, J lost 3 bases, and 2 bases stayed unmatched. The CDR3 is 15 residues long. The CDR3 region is CAWSRGLAGGYEQYF. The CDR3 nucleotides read TGTGCCTGGAGTCGGGGACTAGCGGGGGGCTACGAGCAGTACTTC.

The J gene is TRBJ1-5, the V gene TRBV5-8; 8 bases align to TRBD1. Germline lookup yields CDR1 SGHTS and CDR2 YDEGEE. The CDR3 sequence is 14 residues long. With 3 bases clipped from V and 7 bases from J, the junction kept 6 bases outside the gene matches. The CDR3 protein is CASSYGQGWQPQHF. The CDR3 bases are TGTGCCAGCAGCTATGGACAGGGTTGGCAGCCCCAGCATTTT.

CDR3 amino acids: CASSLLGGQGAAEAFF. As DNA, the CDR3 is TGTGCCAGCAGCTTATTAGGGGGACAGGGTGCGGCAGAAGCTTTCTTT. The rearrangement links TRBV7-3 to TRBJ1-1, with 9 bases that match TRBD1. The CDR3 sequence is 16 residues long. Trimming at V came to 2 bases and at J to 8 bases, leaving 12 bases not matched to a gene. Germline assignment: CDR1 SGHTA and CDR2 FQGTGA.

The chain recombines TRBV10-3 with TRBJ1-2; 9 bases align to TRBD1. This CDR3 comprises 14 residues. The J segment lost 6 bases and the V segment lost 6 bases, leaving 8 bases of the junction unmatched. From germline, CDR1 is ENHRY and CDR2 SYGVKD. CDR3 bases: TGTGCCATCAGCCCGATTCGGGACAGGGATGGCTACACCTTC. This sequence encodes CAISPIRDRDGYTF.

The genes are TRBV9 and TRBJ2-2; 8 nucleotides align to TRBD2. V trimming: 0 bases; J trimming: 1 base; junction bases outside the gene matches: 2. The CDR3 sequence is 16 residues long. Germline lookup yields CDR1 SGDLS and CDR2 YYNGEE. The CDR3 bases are TGTGCCAGCAGCGTAGATGCGGGGGGGAACACCGGGGAGCTGTTTTTT. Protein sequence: CASSVDAGGNTGELFF. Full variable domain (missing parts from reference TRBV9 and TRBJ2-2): DSGVTQTPKHLITATGQRVTLRCSPRSGDLSVYWYQQSLDQGLQFLIQYYNGEERAKGNILERFSAQQFPDLHSELNLSSLELGDSALYFCASSVDAGGNTGELFFGEGSRLTVL.

The DNA of the CDR3 is TGCGCCAGCAGTGTTTGGGGCGGTCAGCCCCAGCATTTT. Protein: CASSVWGGQPQHF. The chain combines TRBV10-2 with TRBJ1-5, with TRBD1 as a possible D gene (5 bases). Per the germline V gene, CDR1 is WSHSY and CDR2 is SAAADI. The CDR3 has 13 amino acids. Trimming took off 4 bases at V and 6 bases at J, with 10 bases between the two ends.

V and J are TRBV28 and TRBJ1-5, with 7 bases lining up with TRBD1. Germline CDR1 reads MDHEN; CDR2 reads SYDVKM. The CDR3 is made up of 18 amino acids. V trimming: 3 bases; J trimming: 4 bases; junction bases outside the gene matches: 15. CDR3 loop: CASSLGSSHRGGNQPQHF. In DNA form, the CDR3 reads TGTGCCAGCAGTTTGGGAAGCAGCCACAGGGGTGGGAATCAGCCCCAGCATTTT.

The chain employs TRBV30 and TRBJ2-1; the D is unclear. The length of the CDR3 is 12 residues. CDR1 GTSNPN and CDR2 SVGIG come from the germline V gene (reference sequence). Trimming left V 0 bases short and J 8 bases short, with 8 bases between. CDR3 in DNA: TGTGCCTGGAGTGTAAGTAAGCATGAGCAGTTCTTC. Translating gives CAWSVSKHEQFF.

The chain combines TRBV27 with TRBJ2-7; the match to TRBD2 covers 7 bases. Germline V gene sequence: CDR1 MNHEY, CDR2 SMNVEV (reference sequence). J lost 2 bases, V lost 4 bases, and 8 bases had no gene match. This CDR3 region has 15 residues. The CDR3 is CASSSPLAGAYEQYF. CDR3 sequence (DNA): TGTGCCAGCAGTTCCCCGCTCGCGGGGGCCTACGAGCAGTACTTC.

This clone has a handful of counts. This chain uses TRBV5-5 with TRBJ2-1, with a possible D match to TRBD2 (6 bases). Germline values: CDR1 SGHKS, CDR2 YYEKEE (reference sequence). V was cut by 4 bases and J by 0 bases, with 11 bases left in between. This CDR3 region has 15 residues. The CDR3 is CASSRGVNSYNEQFF. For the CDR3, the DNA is TGTGCCAGCAGCCGCGGGGTCAACTCCTACAATGAGCAGTTCTTC.

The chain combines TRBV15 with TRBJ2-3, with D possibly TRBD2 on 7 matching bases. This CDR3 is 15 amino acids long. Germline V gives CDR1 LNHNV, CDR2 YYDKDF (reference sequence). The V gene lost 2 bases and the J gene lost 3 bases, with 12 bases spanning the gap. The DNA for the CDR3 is TGTGCCACCAGCAGATACGGGGGGCAGACAGATACGCAGTATTTT. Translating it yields CATSRYGGQTDTQYF. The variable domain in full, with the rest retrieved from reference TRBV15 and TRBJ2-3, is DAMVIQNPRYQVTQFGKPVTLSCSQTLNHNVMYWYQQKSSQAPKLLFHYYDKDFNNEADTPDNFQSRRPNTSFCFLDIRSPGLGDTAMYLCATSRYGGQTDTQYFGPGTRLTVL.

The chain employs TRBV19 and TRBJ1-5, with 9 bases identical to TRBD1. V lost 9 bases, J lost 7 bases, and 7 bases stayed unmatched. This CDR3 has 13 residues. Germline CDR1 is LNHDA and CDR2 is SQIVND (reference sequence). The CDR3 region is CASARDREQPQHF. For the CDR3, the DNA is TGTGCCAGCGCCCGGGACAGGGAACAGCCCCAGCATTTT.

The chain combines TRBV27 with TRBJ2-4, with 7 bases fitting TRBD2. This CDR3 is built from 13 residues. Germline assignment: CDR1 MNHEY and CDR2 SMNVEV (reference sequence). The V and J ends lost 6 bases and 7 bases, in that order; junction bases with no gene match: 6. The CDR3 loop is CASRAGGGNIQYF. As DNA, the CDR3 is TGTGCCAGCAGGGCTGGGGGAGGGAACATTCAGTACTTC.

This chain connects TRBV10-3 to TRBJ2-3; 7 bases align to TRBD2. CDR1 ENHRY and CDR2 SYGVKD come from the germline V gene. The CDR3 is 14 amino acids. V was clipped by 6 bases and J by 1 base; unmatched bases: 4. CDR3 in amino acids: CAIRGGGGTDTQYF. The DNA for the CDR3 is TGTGCCATCAGAGGCGGGGGAGGCACAGATACGCAGTATTTT.

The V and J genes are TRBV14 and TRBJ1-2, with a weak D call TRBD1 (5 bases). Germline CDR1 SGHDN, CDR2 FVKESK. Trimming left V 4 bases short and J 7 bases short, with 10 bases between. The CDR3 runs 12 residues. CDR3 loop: CASSPSGIGYTF. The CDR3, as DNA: TGTGCCAGCAGCCCCTCAGGGATTGGCTACACCTTC. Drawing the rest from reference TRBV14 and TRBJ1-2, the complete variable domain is EAGVTQFPSHSVIEKGQTVTLRCDPISGHDNLYWYRRVMGKEIKFLLHFVKESKQDESGMPNNRFLAERTGGTYSTLKVQPAELEDSGVYFCASSPSGIGYTFGSGTRLTVV.

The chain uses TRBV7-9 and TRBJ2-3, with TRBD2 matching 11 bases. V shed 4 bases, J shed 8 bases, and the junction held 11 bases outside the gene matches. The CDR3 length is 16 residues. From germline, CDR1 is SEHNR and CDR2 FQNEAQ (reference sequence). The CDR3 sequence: CASSSPGLAGGGTQYF. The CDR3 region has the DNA TGTGCCAGCAGCTCCCCGGGGCTAGCGGGAGGCGGTACGCAGTATTTT.

The CDR3 region has the DNA TGCGCCAGCAGCTTGCCTCGATCCGGGAATAACAATGAGCAGTTCTTC. Translating it yields CASSLPRSGNNNEQFF. The chain uses TRBV5-1 and TRBJ2-1; possible D gene TRBD2, 5 bases. Deletions cut 1 base from V and 5 bases from J, with 16 bases between. CDR1 SGHRS and CDR2 YFSETQ come from the germline V gene. The CDR3 is 16 residues long. The variable domain in full, with the rest retrieved from reference TRBV5-1 and TRBJ2-1, is KAGVTQTPRYLIKTRGQQVTLSCSPISGHRSVSWYQQTPGQGLQFLFEYFSETQRNKGNFPGRFSGRQFSNSRSEMNVSTLELGDSALYLCASSLPRSGNNNEQFFGPGTRLTVL.

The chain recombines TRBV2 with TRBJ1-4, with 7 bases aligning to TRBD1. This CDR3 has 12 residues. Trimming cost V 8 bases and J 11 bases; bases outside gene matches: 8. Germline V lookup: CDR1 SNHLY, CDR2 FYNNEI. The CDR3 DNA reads TGTGCCAGCCTGAGGGGCAGGGGGAAACTGTTTTTT. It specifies CASLRGRGKLFF.

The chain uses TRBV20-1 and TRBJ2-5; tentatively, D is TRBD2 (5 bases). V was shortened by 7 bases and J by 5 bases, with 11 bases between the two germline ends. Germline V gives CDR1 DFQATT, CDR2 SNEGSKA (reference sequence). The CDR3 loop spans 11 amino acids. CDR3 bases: TGCAGTGGGACCAGGAGGGAGACCCAGTACTTC. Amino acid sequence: CSGTRRETQYF.

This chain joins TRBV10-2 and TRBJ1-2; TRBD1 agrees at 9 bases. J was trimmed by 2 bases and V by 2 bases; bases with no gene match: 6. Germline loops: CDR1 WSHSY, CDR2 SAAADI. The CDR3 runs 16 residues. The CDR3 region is CASSETRTGENYGYTF. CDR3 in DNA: TGCGCCAGCAGTGAGACGAGGACAGGGGAAAACTATGGCTACACCTTC.

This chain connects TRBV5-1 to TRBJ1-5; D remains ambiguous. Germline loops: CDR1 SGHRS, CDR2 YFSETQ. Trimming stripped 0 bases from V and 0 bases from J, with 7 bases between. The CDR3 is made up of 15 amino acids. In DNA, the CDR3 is TGCGCCAGCAGCTTGGACTCATTTAGCAATCAGCCCCAGCATTTT. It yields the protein CASSLDSFSNQPQHF.

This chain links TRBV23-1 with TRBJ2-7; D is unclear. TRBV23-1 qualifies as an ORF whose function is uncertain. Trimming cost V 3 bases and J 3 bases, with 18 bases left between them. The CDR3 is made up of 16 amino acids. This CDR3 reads CASSHPMTPPYYEQYF. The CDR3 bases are TGCGCCAGCAGTCATCCCATGACACCGCCATACTACGAGCAGTACTTC.

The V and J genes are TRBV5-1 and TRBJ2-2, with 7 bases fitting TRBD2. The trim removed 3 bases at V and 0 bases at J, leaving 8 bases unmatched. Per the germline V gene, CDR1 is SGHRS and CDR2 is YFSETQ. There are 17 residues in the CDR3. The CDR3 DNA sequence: TGCGCCAGCAGCTCGCTATCCGGGACTACGAACACCGGGGAGCTGTTTTTT. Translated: CASSSLSGTTNTGELFF.

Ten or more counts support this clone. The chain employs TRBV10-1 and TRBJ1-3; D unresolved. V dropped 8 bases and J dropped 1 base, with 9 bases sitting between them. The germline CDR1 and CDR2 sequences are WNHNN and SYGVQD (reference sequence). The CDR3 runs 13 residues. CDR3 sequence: CASRSGSGNTIYF. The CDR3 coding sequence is TGCGCCAGCCGATCCGGTTCTGGAAACACCATATATTTT.

DNA for the CDR3: TGTGCCAGCAGTGACCGGGGGGGGGTTAGGATGAACACTGAAGCTTTCTTT. Protein product: CASSDRGGVRMNTEAFF. The chain recombines TRBV6-1 with TRBJ1-1; tentative D call: TRBD1 (5 bases). V lost 3 bases and J lost 0, with 17 bases in between. Germline CDR1 is MNHNS and CDR2 is SASEGT. The CDR3 has 17 residues.

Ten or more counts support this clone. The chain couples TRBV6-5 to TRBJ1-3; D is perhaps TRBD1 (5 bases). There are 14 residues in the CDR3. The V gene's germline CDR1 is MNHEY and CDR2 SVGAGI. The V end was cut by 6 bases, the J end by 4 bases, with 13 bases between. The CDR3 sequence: CASSRQGGGNTIYF. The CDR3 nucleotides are TGTGCCAGCAGCCGTCAGGGAGGAGGAAACACCATATATTTT.

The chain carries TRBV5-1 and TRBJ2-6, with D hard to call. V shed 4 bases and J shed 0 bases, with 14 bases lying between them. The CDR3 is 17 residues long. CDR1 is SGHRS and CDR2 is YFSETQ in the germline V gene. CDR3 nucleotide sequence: TGCGCCAGCAGCGATACGGGTATACACTCTGGGGCCAACGTCCTGACTTTC. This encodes CASSDTGIHSGANVLTF.